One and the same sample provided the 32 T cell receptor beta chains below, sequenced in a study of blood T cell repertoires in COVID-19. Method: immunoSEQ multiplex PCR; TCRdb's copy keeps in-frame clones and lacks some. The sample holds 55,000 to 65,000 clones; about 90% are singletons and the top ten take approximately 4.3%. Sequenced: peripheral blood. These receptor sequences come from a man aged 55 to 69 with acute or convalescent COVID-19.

The CDR3 DNA is TGTGCCAGCAGTCTACTCAGGGGGCGAGGCTATGGCTACACCTTC. It translates to CASSLLRGRGYGYTF. V is TRBV27 and J is TRBJ1-2; 8 positions match TRBD1. CDR1 is MNHEY and CDR2 is SMNVEV in the germline V gene (reference sequence). The CDR3 consists of 15 residues. The V gene end was trimmed by 5 bases and the J gene end by 4 bases; junction bases not matched to a gene: 9.

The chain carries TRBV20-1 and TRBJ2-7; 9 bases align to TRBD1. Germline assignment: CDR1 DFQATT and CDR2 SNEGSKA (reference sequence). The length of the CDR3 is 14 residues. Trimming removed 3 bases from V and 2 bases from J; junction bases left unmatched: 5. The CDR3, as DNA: TGCAGTGCTAGTGAGGGACAGGGACCCTACGAGCAGTACTTC. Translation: CSASEGQGPYEQYF.

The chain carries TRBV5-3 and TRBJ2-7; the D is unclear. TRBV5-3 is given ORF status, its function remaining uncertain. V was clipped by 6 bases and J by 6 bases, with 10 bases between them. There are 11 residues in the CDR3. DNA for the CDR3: TGTGCCAGAATCCGGCAGGTCGAGCAGTACTTC. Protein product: CARIRQVEQYF.

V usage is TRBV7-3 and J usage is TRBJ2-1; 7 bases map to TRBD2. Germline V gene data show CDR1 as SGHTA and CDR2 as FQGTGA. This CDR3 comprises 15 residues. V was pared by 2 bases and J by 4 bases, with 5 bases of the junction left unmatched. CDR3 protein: CASSLEGLKYNEQFF. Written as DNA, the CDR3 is TGTGCCAGCAGCTTAGAGGGACTAAAGTACAATGAGCAGTTCTTC.

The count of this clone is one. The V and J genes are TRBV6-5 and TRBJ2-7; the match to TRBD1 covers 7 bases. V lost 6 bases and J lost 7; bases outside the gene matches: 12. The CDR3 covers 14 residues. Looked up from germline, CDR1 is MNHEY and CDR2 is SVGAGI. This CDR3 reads CASSLYRGTGEQYF. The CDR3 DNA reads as TGTGCCAGCAGCTTATACAGGGGTACGGGGGAGCAGTACTTC.

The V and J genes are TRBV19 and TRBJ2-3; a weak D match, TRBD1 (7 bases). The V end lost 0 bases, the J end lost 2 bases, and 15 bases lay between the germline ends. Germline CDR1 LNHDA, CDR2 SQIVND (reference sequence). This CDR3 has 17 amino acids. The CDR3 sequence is CASSIDRDSGPTDTQYF. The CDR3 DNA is TGTGCCAGTAGTATAGATCGGGACAGCGGGCCCACAGATACGCAGTATTTT.

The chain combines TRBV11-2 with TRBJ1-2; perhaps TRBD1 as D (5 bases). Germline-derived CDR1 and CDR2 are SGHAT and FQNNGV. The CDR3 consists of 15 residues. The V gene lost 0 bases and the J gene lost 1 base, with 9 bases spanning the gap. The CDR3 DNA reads TGTGCCAGCAGCTTAGAGGCAGGGATTAACTATGGCTACACCTTC. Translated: CASSLEAGINYGYTF.

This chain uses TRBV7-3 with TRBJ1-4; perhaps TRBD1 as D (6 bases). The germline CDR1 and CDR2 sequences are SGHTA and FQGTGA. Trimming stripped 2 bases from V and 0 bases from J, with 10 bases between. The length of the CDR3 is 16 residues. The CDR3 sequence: CASSLQGPATNEKLFF. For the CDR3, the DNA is TGTGCCAGCAGCTTACAGGGGCCAGCAACTAATGAAAAACTGTTTTTT.

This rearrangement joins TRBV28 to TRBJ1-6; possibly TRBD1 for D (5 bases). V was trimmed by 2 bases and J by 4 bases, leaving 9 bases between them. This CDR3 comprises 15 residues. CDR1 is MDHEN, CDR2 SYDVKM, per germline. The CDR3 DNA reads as TGTGCCAGCAGTTTAGGGACTGGTTATAATTCACCCCTCCACTTT. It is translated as CASSLGTGYNSPLHF.

DNA of the CDR3: TGCAGTGCATTAAGCGCTGAAGCTTTCTTT. Protein product: CSALSAEAFF. The chain carries TRBV20-1 and TRBJ1-1, with D hard to call. Trimming shortened V by 6 bases and J by 6 bases, and 8 bases separated the two germline ends. The CDR3 consists of 10 residues. Germline V lookup: CDR1 DFQATT, CDR2 SNEGSKA (reference sequence).

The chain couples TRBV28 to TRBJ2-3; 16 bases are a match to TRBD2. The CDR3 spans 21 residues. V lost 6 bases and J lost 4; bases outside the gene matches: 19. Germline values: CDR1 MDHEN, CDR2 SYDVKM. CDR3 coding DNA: TGTGCCAGCAGCCAGCCCCCGGGACTAGCGGGAGGGCCAGATAGGTCAGATACGCAGTATTTT. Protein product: CASSQPPGLAGGPDRSDTQYF.

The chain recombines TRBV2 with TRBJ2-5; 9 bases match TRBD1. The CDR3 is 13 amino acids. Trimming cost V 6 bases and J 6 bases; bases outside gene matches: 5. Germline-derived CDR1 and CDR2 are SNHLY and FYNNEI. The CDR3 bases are TGTGCCAGCAGCGGGACAGGGACACAGACCCAGTACTTC. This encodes CASSGTGTQTQYF.

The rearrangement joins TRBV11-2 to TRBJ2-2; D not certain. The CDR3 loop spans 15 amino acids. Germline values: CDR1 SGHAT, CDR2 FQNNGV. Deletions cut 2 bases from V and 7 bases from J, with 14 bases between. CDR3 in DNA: TGTGCCAGCAGCTTAACTGGCCGGAGTGGCGGGGAGCTGTTTTTT. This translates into CASSLTGRSGGELFF.

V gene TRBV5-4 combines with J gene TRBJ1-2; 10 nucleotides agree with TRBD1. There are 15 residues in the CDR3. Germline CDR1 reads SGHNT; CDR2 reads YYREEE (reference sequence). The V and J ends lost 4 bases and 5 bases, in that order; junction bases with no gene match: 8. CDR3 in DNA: TGTGCCAGCAGCACGGGGACAGGGGCGAGGTATGGCTACACCTTC. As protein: CASSTGTGARYGYTF.

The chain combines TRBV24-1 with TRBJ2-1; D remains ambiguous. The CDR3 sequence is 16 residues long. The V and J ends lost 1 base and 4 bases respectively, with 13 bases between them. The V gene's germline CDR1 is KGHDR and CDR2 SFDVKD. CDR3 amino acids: CATSDLSPNGYNEQFF. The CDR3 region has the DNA TGTGCCACCAGTGATTTATCGCCGAACGGTTACAATGAGCAGTTCTTC.

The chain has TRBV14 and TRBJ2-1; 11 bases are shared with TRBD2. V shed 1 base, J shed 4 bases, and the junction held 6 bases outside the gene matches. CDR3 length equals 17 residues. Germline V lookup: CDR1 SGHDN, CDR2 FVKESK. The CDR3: CASSQVRLAGHYNEQFF. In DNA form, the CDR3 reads TGTGCCAGCAGCCAAGTCCGACTAGCGGGACATTACAATGAGCAGTTCTTC.

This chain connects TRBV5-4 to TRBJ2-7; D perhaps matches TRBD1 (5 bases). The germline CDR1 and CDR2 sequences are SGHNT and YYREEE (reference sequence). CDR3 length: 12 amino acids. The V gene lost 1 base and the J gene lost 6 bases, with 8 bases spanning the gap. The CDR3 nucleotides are TGTGCCAGCAGCTTGCTAGGGGCCGAGCAGTACTTC. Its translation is CASSLLGAEQYF.

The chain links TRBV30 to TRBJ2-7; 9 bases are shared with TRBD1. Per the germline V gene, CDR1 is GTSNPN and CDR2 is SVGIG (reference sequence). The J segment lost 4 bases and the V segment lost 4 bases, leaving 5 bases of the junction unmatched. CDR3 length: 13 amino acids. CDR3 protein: CAWTDRGVYEQYF. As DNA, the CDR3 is TGTGCCTGGACAGACAGGGGGGTATACGAGCAGTACTTC.

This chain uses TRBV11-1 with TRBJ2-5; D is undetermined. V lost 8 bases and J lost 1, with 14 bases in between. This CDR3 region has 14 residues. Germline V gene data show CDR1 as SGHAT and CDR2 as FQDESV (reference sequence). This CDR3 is CASRKPDSQETQYF. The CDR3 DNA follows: TGTGCCAGCCGCAAACCAGACTCCCAAGAGACCCAGTACTTC.

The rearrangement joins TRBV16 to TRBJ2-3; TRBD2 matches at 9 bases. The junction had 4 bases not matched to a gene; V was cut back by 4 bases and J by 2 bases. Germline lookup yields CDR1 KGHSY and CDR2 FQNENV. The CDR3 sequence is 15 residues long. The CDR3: CASSLLAGTTDTQYF. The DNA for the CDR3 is TGTGCCAGCAGCCTACTAGCGGGTACCACAGATACGCAGTATTTT.

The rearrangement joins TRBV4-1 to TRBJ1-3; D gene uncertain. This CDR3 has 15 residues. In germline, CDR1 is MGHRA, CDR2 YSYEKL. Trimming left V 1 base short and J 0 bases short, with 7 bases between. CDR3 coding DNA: TGCGCCAGCAGCCAAGTTCAGTCCTCTGGAAACACCATATATTTT. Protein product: CASSQVQSSGNTIYF.

The CDR3 protein is CASSTRGNQPQHF. CDR3 DNA sequence: TGTGCCAGCAGCACGAGAGGCAATCAGCCCCAGCATTTT. The J gene is TRBJ1-5, the V gene TRBV7-2, with no clear D. V was clipped by 5 bases and J by 2 bases, with 7 bases between them. This CDR3 region has 13 residues. Germline V gene sequence: CDR1 SGHTA, CDR2 FQGNSA. Based on the CDR3 plus reference TRBV7-2 and TRBJ1-5, the full variable domain is GAGVSQSPSNKVTEKGKDVELRCDPISGHTALYWYRQSLGQGLEFLIYFQGNSAPDKSGLPSDRFSAERTGGSVSTLTIQRTQQEDSAVYLCASSTRGNQPQHFGDGTRLSIL.

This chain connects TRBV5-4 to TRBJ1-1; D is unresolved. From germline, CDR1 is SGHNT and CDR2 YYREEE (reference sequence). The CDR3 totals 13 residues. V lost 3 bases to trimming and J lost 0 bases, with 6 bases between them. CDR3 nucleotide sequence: TGTGCCAGCAGCTCTGAGATGAACACTGAAGCTTTCTTT. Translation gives CASSSEMNTEAFF.

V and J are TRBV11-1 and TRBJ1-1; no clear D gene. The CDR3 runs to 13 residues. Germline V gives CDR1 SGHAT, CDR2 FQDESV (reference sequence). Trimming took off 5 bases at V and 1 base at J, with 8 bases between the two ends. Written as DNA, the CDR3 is TGTGCCAGCAGCCCGGACTGGAACACTGAAGCTTTCTTT. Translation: CASSPDWNTEAFF.

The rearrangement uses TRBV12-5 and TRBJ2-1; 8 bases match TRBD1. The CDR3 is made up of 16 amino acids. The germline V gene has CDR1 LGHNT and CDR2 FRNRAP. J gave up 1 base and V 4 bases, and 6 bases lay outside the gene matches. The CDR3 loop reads CASGSWTGMSYNEQFF. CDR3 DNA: TGTGCTAGTGGTTCCTGGACAGGGATGTCCTACAATGAGCAGTTCTTC.

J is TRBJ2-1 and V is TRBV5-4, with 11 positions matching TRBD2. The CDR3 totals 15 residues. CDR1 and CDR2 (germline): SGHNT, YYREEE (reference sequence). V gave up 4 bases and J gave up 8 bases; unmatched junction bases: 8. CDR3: CASSASGRLGDEQFF. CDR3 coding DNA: TGTGCCAGCAGCGCTAGCGGGAGGTTAGGGGATGAGCAGTTCTTC.

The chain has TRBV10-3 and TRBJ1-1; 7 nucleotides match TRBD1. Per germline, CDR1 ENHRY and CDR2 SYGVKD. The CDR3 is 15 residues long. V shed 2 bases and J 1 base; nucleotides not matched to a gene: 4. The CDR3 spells CAISEQGVQNTEAFF. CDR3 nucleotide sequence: TGTGCCATCAGTGAGCAGGGGGTCCAGAACACTGAAGCTTTCTTT.

CDR3 nucleotide sequence: TGTGCCAGCAGCGTCCGCGGGAGTCAGGATACGCAGTATTTT. This gives the protein CASSVRGSQDTQYF. The rearrangement links TRBV9 to TRBJ2-3; 7 bases map to TRBD2. The CDR3 runs to 14 residues. Looked up from germline, CDR1 is SGDLS and CDR2 is YYNGEE. V lost 2 bases to trimming and J lost 6 bases; unmatched junction nucleotides: 6. Supplemented by reference TRBV9 and TRBJ2-3, the full variable domain reads DSGVTQTPKHLITATGQRVTLRCSPRSGDLSVYWYQQSLDQGLQFLIQYYNGEERAKGNILERFSAQQFPDLHSELNLSSLELGDSALYFCASSVRGSQDTQYFGPGTRLTVL.

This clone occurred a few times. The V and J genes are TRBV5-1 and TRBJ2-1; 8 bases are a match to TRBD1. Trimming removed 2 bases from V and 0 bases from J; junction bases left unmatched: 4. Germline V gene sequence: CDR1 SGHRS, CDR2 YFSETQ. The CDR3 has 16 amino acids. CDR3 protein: CASSFSGTGSYNEQFF. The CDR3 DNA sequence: TGCGCCAGCAGCTTCTCCGGGACAGGCTCCTACAATGAGCAGTTCTTC.

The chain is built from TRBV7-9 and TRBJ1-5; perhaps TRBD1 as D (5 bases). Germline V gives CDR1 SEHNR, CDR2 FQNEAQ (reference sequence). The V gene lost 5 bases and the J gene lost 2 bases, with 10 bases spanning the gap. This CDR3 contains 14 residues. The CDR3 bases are TGTGCCAGCAGCCGGGCGGGGGGCAATCAGCCCCAGCATTTT. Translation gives CASSRAGGNQPQHF.

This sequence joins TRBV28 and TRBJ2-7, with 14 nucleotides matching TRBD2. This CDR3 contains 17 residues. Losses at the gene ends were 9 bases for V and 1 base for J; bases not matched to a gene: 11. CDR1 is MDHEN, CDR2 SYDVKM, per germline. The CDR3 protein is CASQTGTSGRSSYEQYF. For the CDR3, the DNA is TGTGCCAGTCAGACCGGGACTAGCGGGAGAAGTTCCTACGAGCAGTACTTC. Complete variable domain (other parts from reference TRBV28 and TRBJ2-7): DVKVTQSSRYLVKRTGEKVFLECVQDMDHENMFWYRQDPGLGLRLIYFSYDVKMKEKGDIPEGYSVSREKKERFSLILESASTNQTSMYLCASQTGTSGRSSYEQYFGPGTRLTVT.

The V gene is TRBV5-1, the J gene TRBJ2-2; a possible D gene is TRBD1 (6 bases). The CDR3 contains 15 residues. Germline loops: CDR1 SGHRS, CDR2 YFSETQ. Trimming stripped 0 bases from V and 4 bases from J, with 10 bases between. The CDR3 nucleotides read TGCGCCAGCAGCTTGGGGACAGTGGGCACCGGGGAGCTGTTTTTT. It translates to CASSLGTVGTGELFF.